This record concerns one TCR beta chain sequence. Its antigen is not identified. This sample is part of a study of cytomegalovirus exposure and HLA in healthy donors. Across the whole study: Out of a few hundred genotyped donors, about 84% belonged to the Caucasian-associated ancestry cluster.

Germline V CDR1 and CDR2: MGHRA, YSYEKL. This CDR3 is built from 15 residues. V shed 0 bases, J shed 7 bases, and the junction held 7 bases outside the gene matches. PCR employed 60 Vbeta and 13 Jbeta primers. Per the study methods: Among the unique TCR beta chains that a later analysis counted, about 79 million in all, about 12 million were shared. The table came from immunoSEQ multiplex PCR; TCRdb's copy has only in-frame clones and leaves some out. The V and J calls and the clone size are those of that table, but D and trimming were determined from the DNA. This sample contains about 150,000 clones. Study-wide results and limits: Among donors in an Asian-associated ancestry cluster, a later analysis reportedly found fewer N-insertions than the roughly 730-donor mean. In a later analysis, compared with equally common non-associated chains, HLA-associated beta chains were more expanded.

The clonotype originates from a woman aged 45-60 years in good health and CMV-seronegative. The specimen sequenced was PBMCs. This chain uses TRBV4-1 with TRBJ1-1; TRBD1 aligns across 8 bases. The CDR3 bases are TGCGCCAGCAGCCAAGACCCGACAGGGGTCTATGAAGCTTTCTTT. It specifies CASSQDPTGVYEAFF.